This T cell receptor beta chain was retrieved from a study of beta chain features in type 1 diabetes (dated by TCRdb to the late 2010s). General notes on the study: Patients and healthy donors did not differ in mean age, gender distribution, total cell number or subset yield. A total of 107,917,701 sorted cells were examined across all samples, and the number of cells per subset was strongly correlated with RNA yield. In the study, recently diagnosed type 1 diabetes patients and matched healthy donors were compared on the TCRB repertoires of their sorted circulating CD4+ T cell subsets. Naive and central memory subsets were obtained from all 30 or so donors, but regulatory and stem cell-like memory subsets were isolated from only 8 patients and 8 healthy donors.

Each donor gave one peripheral blood draw, around 0.12 L on average, collected into heparinised tubes. A BD FACSAria II was used to sort naive, central memory, regulatory and stem cell-like memory CD4+ T cells with a panel that included CD45RO, CCR7, CD25, CD127, CD95 and CD27. Purity was above 98% for every sorted population. PBMCs were isolated right away by Lymphoprep density gradient centrifugation and were stained directly, without culture. So that batch effects would be minimized, each experiment stained and sorted samples in pairs, pairing one healthy donor with one patient. All of the isolated RNA was reverse transcribed with the High Capacity cDNA Reverse Transcription Kit, so expressed TCRB transcripts were sequenced. Naive, central memory and regulatory T cell samples underwent deep immunoSEQ sequencing, averaging roughly 3.5 million total reads per sample. Sorted cells were lysed in RLT buffer, and RNA was extracted using DNase-treated RNeasy Micro or Mini kits according to cell number. To prevent cross-contamination, every cell subset was processed on its own, while patient and healthy donor samples were processed together. Using the immunoSEQ multiplex PCR, TCRB sequences were amplified from cDNA into 87-bp fragments spanning the CDR3 region. The amplicons were sequenced using the Illumina HiSeq platform. The authors' analysis ran thus. Synthetic template baselines were used to correct PCR bias computationally, reads within Hamming distance 2 were collapsed, and singletons that could not be merged were discarded. By aligning reads against IMGT, V, D and J genes, CDR3 length, and insertions or deletions at six rearrangement sites were assigned. Within each subset, clonotype counts were normalized to sorted cell number, after which true diversity and Gini coefficients were computed with the tcR R package. The overlap coefficient, calculated on TCRB nucleotide sequences, was used to measure repertoire sharing. As a proxy for the pre-selection repertoire, out-of-frame TCRB sequences from naive cells were analyzed. This is the immuneACCESS table as TCRdb keeps it, with only in-frame sequences that have V and J called. A part of the clones is gone; compared with another copy, unresolved V genes explain less than half, and the rest is unexplained. D and trimming come from the DNA, and the V and J calls and clone size come from that table. This sample comprises hundreds of thousands of clones, more than 65% of them detected only once. Approximately 0.053% of the sample is in the top ten clones.

The germline V gene (reference sequence) yields LNHNV for CDR1 and YYDKDF for CDR2. The CDR3 numbers 16 residues from cysteine through phenylalanine. The CDR3 DNA has 48 bases and is translated from base 1. Between the V and J ends, shortened by 0 bases and 6 bases respectively, the junction contains 15 bases. Overall results and qualifications from the work: At VDJ recombination sites, patients with type 1 diabetes made fewer insertions and deleted more nucleotides, a pattern implying thymic rearrangement abnormalities. Because the HLA sub-analyses included only small numbers of individuals, any influence of HLA type on TCRB rearrangement was left unresolved. A moderate but significant shortening of TCRB CDR3 length was observed in type 1 diabetes patients in all four CD4+ subsets. Naive, central memory and regulatory TCRB repertoires appeared to be more alike among patients than among healthy donors. Because cDNA rather than genomic DNA was sequenced, highly expressing activated cells could have been over-represented, although no difference in activation and CD3 levels was found between groups. PCR may preferentially amplify shorter templates, but because patient and control samples were amplified and corrected together, any resulting skew would affect both groups equally.

This clone was detected once. Which antigen it targets is not known. Base-call qualities are not available, and no considerably larger clone is one nucleotide away. This receptor was obtained from a man aged 25 to 40 in good health. This chain is built from TRBV15 and TRBJ2-1, with no confidently assigned D gene. Sequenced input: naive CD4+ T cells from blood. This specimen's cell subset or site label, per the study, means: true naive CD4+ T cells. The CDR3 region reads CATSRDRVITSNEQFF. The nucleotide sequence reads as follows: TGTGCCACCAGCAGAGATCGGGTTATCACGTCCAATGAGCAGTTCTTC. Extended through the reference TRBV15 and TRBJ2-1 proteins, this CDR3 yields the full variable domain: DAMVIQNPRYQVTQFGKPVTLSCSQTLNHNVMYWYQQKSSQAPKLLFHYYDKDFNNEADTPDNFQSRRPNTSFCFLDIRSPGLGDTAMYLCATSRDRVITSNEQFFGPGTRLTVL.